This entry lists 12 T cell receptor beta chains sequenced from one sample in a study of beta chain features in type 1 diabetes (dated by TCRdb to the late 2010s). Paper-wide results and their limitations: A moderate but significant shortening of TCRB CDR3 length was observed in type 1 diabetes patients in all four CD4+ subsets.

Their target antigens are unknown. Libraries were built with the immunoSEQ multiplex PCR assay. The High Capacity cDNA Reverse Transcription Kit was used to reverse transcribe all of the isolated RNA, meaning that expressed TCRB transcripts were what got sequenced. Entries here come from immuneACCESS through TCRdb and include only in-frame sequences with V and J called. Some clones fail to appear in such tables; in the studies checked, an unresolved V gene covers under half of the shortfall, and the cause of the remainder is unknown. The sample records under 300,000 clones, about 11% of which are singletons. The ten largest clones capture over 0.015% of the sample. The sequenced sample was naive CD4+ T cells from blood. Sample cell subset or site, as interpreted from the label and publication: true naive CD4+ T cells. Receptor source: a man in his thirties or forties with type 1 diabetes.

The chain combines TRBV28 with TRBJ1-2; 9 positions match TRBD1. The germline V gene encodes CDR1 MDHEN and CDR2 SYDVKM. With 5 bases clipped from V and 6 bases from J, the junction kept 10 bases outside the gene matches. CDR3 length: 15 amino acids. DNA of the CDR3: TGTGCCAGCAGTACCCGGCGGGACAGGGACCATGGCTACACCTTC. Amino acids: CASSTRRDRDHGYTF.

The chain links TRBV27 to TRBJ2-7; 7 bases line up with TRBD1. In germline, CDR1 is MNHEY, CDR2 SMNVEV (reference sequence). The CDR3 has 13 residues. Trimming cost V 5 bases and J 3 bases; bases outside gene matches: 4. CDR3 protein: CASSRQGNYEQYF. The CDR3 DNA sequence: TGTGCCAGCAGTCGACAGGGAAACTACGAGCAGTACTTC.

This clone was counted between two and nine times. The chain is built from TRBV5-4 and TRBJ1-6, with D tentatively TRBD1 (6 bases). The CDR3 totals 15 residues. V lost 3 bases and J lost 2, with 9 bases in between. The V gene's germline CDR1 is SGHNT and CDR2 YYREEE (reference sequence). The CDR3 sequence is CASSWGQAYNSPLHF. CDR3 sequence (DNA): TGTGCCAGCAGCTGGGGACAAGCCTATAATTCACCCCTCCACTTT.

This chain joins TRBV2 and TRBJ2-7; 8 positions agree with TRBD2. This CDR3 has 14 residues. V was clipped by 5 bases and J by 2 bases; unmatched bases: 5. From germline, CDR1 is SNHLY and CDR2 FYNNEI. DNA for the CDR3: TGTGCCAGCAGTCCTCCGGGACTAGCCTACGAGCAGTACTTC. Amino acid sequence: CASSPPGLAYEQYF.

The rearrangement uses TRBV18 and TRBJ2-5; D is possibly TRBD1 (6 bases). Deletions cut 5 bases from V and 2 bases from J, with 15 bases between. The germline V gene has CDR1 KGHSH and CDR2 LQKENI. This CDR3 has 15 residues. CDR3 region: CASSGRTDLQETQYF. Written as DNA, the CDR3 is TGTGCCAGCTCAGGCCGGACAGACCTACAAGAGACCCAGTACTTC.

The chain joins TRBV7-2 to TRBJ1-4; 7 nucleotides line up with TRBD1. Germline CDR1 is SGHTA and CDR2 is FQGNSA. This CDR3 comprises 15 residues. The V and J ends lost 4 bases and 8 bases, in that order; junction bases with no gene match: 10. CDR3 in amino acids: CASSSRTGLGEKLFF. Here the CDR3 DNA reads TGTGCCAGCAGCTCGAGGACAGGATTGGGAGAAAAACTGTTTTTT.

The table lists this clone with a few counts. This CDR3 is CASSRHAGTGQETQYF. CDR3 DNA sequence: TGTGCCAGCAGCCGCCACGCCGGGACTGGGCAAGAGACCCAGTACTTC. The rearrangement joins TRBV7-9 to TRBJ2-5; tentatively, D is TRBD2 (6 bases). V lost 5 bases, J lost 2 bases, and 18 bases lay in between. The CDR3 is 16 residues long. The germline V gene has CDR1 SEHNR and CDR2 FQNEAQ (reference sequence). The variable domain in full, completed from reference TRBV7-9 and TRBJ2-5, reads DTGVSQNPRHKITKRGQNVTFRCDPISEHNRLYWYRQTLGQGPEFLTYFQNEAQLEKSRLLSDRFSAERPKGSFSTLEIQRTEQGDSAMYLCASSRHAGTGQETQYFGPGTRLLVL.

V and J are TRBV29-1 and TRBJ2-5; no firm D call. Germline loops: CDR1 SQVTM, CDR2 ANQGSEA. V was trimmed by 7 bases and J by 1 base, leaving 13 bases between them. The CDR3 has 13 residues. The CDR3 sequence is CSAAHSPQETQYF. In DNA, the CDR3 is TGCAGCGCTGCTCACTCCCCCCAAGAGACCCAGTACTTC.

The table lists this clone with a few counts. This chain links TRBV6-5 with TRBJ2-7; 7 bases align to TRBD1. The CDR3 totals 14 residues. From germline, CDR1 is MNHEY and CDR2 SVGAGI. V gave up 7 bases and J gave up 1 base; unmatched junction bases: 7. CDR3 sequence: CASNRAGGSYEQYF. DNA for the CDR3: TGTGCCAGCAACCGCGCAGGGGGTTCCTACGAGCAGTACTTC.

This clone was detected only a few times. This chain links TRBV30 with TRBJ1-4; D is unresolved. The CDR3 is 15 amino acids. Germline lookup yields CDR1 GTSNPN and CDR2 SVGIG (reference sequence). Trimming left V 3 bases short and J 9 bases short, with 20 bases between. CDR3 sequence reads: CAWRMGGSEVKKLFF. The CDR3 coding sequence is TGTGCCTGGAGGATGGGAGGCAGCGAGGTGAAAAAACTGTTTTTT. The complete variable domain, with remaining parts taken from reference TRBV30 and TRBJ1-4, reads SQTIHQWPATLVQPVGSPLSLECTVEGTSNPNLYWYRQAAGRGLQLLFYSVGIGQISSEVPQNLSASRPQDRQFILSSKKLLLSDSGFYLCAWRMGGSEVKKLFFGSGTQLSVL.

The chain recombines TRBV7-9 with TRBJ2-7, with D possibly being TRBD1 (6 bases). CDR1 SEHNR and CDR2 FQNEAQ come from the germline V gene (reference sequence). V was cut by 1 base and J by 5 bases, with 12 bases left in between. The CDR3 runs 14 residues. CDR3 nucleotide sequence: TGTGCCAGCAGCTTAGTGGGGGCCTTGAACGAGCAGTACTTC. As protein: CASSLVGALNEQYF. Full variable domain (rest looked up from reference TRBV7-9 and TRBJ2-7): DTGVSQNPRHKITKRGQNVTFRCDPISEHNRLYWYRQTLGQGPEFLTYFQNEAQLEKSRLLSDRFSAERPKGSFSTLEIQRTEQGDSAMYLCASSLVGALNEQYFGPGTRLTVT.

Points on this clone: The junction does not match germline at one end; this may be a read error. The V gene is TRBV18, the J gene TRBJ1-2; D not certain. This CDR3 has 13 residues. Germline-derived CDR1 and CDR2 are KGHSH and LQKENI. The CDR3 is CASSPRVEDGYTF. The CDR3 DNA reads as TGTGCCAGCTCCCCACGGGTGGAGGATGGCTACACCTTC.